This record looks at one T cell receptor (beta chain) sequence and its context. The data derive from a study of identical twins. TCRdb independently ran MiXCR on the 5' RACE reads; one entry per CDR3 protein. The sample carries approximately 490,000 distinct CDR3 sequences, about 22% recorded once. Donors were all healthy Caucasians. These data also formed part of another study, on yellow fever vaccine responses in identical twins.

Sequenced sample: CD4+ T cells sorted from blood. The receptor was derived from a woman aged 18-29 years in good health.

The CDR3 DNA follows: TGCAGTGCAACGGGACCGGCGAGGGGAGATACGCAGTATTTT. Translation: CSATGPARGDTQYF. The chain links TRBV20-1 to TRBJ2-3, with D possibly being TRBD1 or TRBD2 (5 bases each). This CDR3 contains 14 residues. The V end was cut by 6 bases, the J end by 5 bases, with 18 bases between. Germline CDR1 and CDR2: DFQATT and SNEGSKA (reference sequence).